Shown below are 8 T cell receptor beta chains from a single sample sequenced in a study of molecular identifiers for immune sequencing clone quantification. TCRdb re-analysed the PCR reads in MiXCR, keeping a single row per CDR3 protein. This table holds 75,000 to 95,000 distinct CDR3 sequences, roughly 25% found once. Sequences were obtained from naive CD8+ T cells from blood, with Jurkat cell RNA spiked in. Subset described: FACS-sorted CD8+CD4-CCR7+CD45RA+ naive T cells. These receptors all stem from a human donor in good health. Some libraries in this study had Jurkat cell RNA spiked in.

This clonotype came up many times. The CDR3 sequence: CASSLPGQNEQYF. DNA of the CDR3: TGTGCCAGCAGTCTTCCGGGACAAAACGAGCAGTACTTC. The rearrangement links TRBV6-5 to TRBJ2-7; tentatively, D is TRBD1 (6 bases). The CDR3 spans 13 residues. The V and J ends lost 5 bases and 5 bases respectively, with 13 bases between them. CDR1 and CDR2 from the germline V gene are MNHEY and SVGAGI.

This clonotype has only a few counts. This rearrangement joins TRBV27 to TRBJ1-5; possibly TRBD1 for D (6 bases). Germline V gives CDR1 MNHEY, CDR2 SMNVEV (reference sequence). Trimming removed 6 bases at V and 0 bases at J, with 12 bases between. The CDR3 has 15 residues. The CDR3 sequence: CASSTQGYSNQPQHF. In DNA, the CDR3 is TGTGCCAGCAGCACACAGGGTTATAGCAATCAGCCCCAGCATTTT.

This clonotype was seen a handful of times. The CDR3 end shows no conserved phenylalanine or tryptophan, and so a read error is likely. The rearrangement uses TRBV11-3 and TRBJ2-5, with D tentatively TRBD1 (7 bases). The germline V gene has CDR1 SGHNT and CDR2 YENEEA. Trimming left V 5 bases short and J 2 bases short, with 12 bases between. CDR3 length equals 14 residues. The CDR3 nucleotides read TGTGCCAGCAGCCCGCGGGACAGTCAAGAGACCCAGTACTAC. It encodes CASSPRDSQETQYY.

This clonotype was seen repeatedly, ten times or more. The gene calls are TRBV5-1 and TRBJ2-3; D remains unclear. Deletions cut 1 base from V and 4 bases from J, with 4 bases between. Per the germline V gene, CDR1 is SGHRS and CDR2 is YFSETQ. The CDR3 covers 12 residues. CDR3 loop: CASSLFPDTQYF. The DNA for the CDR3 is TGCGCCAGCAGCTTGTTTCCAGATACGCAGTATTTT.

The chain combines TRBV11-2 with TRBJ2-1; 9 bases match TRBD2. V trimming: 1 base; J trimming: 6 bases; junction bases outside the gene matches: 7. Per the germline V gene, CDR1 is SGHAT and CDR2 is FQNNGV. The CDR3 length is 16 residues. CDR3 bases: TGTGCCAGCAGCTTAGTTGGCGGGGGGGCACCCAATGAGCAGTTCTTC. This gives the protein CASSLVGGGAPNEQFF.

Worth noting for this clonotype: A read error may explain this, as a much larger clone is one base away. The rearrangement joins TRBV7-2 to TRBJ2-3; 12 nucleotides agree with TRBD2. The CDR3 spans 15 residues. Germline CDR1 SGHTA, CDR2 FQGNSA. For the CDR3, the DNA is TGTGTCAGCACCCTAGCGGGGGGGCGAAAGGATACGCAGTATTTT. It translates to CVSTLAGGRKDTQYF. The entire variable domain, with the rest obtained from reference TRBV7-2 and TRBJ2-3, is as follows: GAGVSQSPSNKVTEKGKDVELRCDPISGHTALYWYRQSLGQGLEFLIYFQGNSAPDKSGLPSDRFSAERTGGSVSTLTIQRTQQEDSAVYLCVSTLAGGRKDTQYFGPGTRLTVL.

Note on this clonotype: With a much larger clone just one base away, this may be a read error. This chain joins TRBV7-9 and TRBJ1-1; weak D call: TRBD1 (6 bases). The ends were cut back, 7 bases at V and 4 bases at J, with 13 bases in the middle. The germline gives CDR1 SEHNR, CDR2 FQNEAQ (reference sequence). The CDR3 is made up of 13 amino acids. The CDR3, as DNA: TGTGCCAGCATTTTTGGGGGCAGCACTGAAGCTTTCTTT. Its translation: CASIFGGSTEAFF.

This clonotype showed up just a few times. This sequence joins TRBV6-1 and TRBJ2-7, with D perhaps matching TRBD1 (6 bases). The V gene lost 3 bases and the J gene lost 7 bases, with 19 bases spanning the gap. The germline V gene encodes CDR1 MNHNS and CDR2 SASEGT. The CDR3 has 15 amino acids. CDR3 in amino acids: CASSEGRQGTDEQYF. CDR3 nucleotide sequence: TGTGCCAGCAGTGAGGGCCGTCAGGGGACGGATGAGCAGTACTTC.